This T cell receptor beta chain stems from a study of T cells expressing NK-cell markers. Study-wide background: Seven of the eight sequenced donors were classified as HCMV-seropositive, and one was classified as seronegative. Findings and caveats of the study: As a fraction of CD8+ T cells, dominant NKG2C+ clonotypes reached about 1.0-7.5% in about six donors. Topping the CD3+CD56-NKG2C+ fraction as well were these clonotypes, in several donors.

A note on this clonotype: What it binds is unknown.

The germline gives CDR1 MNHNS, CDR2 SASEGT. The CDR3 sequence is 18 residues long. Reprocessing the 5' RACE reads, TCRdb reports a single entry for every CDR3 protein and omits DNA. Its table lists about 170,000 distinct CDR3 sequences. The chain carries TRBV6-1 and TRBJ1-6. This TCR was recovered from a man aged 18-70 years in good health. The source material was blood T cells: a sorted CD56 or NKG2C T cell subset, CD4+ or CD8+ T cells, or bulk PBMC T cells (not recorded which). CDR3 amino acids: CASMVLRAGSSYNSPLHF.